The text below deals with one TCR beta chain. The data belong to a study of blood T cell repertoires in COVID-19. Study at large: COVID-19 samples collected from the United States, Italy and Spain covered acute and convalescent phases.

The data were produced by immunoSEQ multiplex PCR, yet TCRdb's version contains in-frame clones alone and is incomplete. This table has over 350,000 clones, 88% appearing once. The CDR3 runs 13 residues. V lost 3 bases and J 8 bases, leaving 12 bases between the germline ends. Germline CDR1 is KGHDR and CDR2 is SFDVKD. The sample taken for sequencing was PBMCs or T cells enriched from blood (not recorded which). This sequence was found in a woman aged 25 to 39 with acute COVID-19. The gene calls are TRBV24-1 and TRBJ1-2, with D tentatively TRBD1 (6 bases). CDR3 amino acids: CATSDDRSPGYTF. The CDR3 coding sequence is TGTGCCACCAGTGATGACAGGTCTCCCGGCTACACCTTC.